This T cell receptor beta chain was captured in a study of blood T cell repertoires in COVID-19. Overall study: T cells, B-cell-depleted T cells, or PBMCs provided the cDNA or gDNA that served as material.

The junction had 14 bases not matched to a gene; V was cut back by 4 bases and J by 11 bases. CDR1 SGHDT and CDR2 YYEEEE come from the germline V gene. This CDR3 has 15 residues. TCRdb's table, derived via immunoSEQ multiplex PCR, lists solely in-frame clones and lacks some. Of hundreds of thousands of clones in the sample, 80% to 90% were seen once. The chain links TRBV5-6 to TRBJ1-1, with TRBD1 identical over 10 bases. The material sequenced was peripheral blood. This TCR was sampled from a man aged 40-55 years with acute or convalescent COVID-19. The CDR3 reads CASSIGTGASFGAFF. CDR3 DNA: TGTGCCAGCAGCATCGGGACAGGGGCTTCCTTCGGGGCTTTCTTT. Full variable domain (missing parts from reference TRBV5-6 and TRBJ1-1): DAGVTQSPTHLIKTRGQQVTLRCSPKSGHDTVSWYQQALGQGPQFIFQYYEEEERQRGNFPDRFSGHQFPNYSSELNVNALLLGDSALYLCASSIGTGASFGAFFGQGTRLTVV.